One and the same sample provided the 15 T cell receptor beta chains below, sequenced in a study of T cell changes during pregnancy in multiple sclerosis. The assay was immunoSEQ multiplex PCR, and TCRdb's table has in-frame clones only and misses some. The top ten hold less than 15% of the sample, which has fewer than 20,000 clones, over 70% seen once. Material: CD8+ T cells from peripheral blood mononuclear cells, obtained in the third trimester of pregnancy. Every receptor here comes from a female donor in good health, enrolled as a control in a pregnancy study.

The rearrangement links TRBV7-9 to TRBJ1-6; TRBD1 is a possible D gene (5 bases). CDR1 is SEHNR, CDR2 FQNEAQ, per germline (reference sequence). Between the trimmed V and J ends, which lost 2 bases and 0 bases, there was a span of 8 bases. The CDR3 is 16 residues long. The CDR3 DNA follows: TGTGCCAGCAGCTTAAGACAGAGCTCCTATAATTCACCCCTCCACTTT. This translates into CASSLRQSSYNSPLHF.

This clone was seen a few times. This rearrangement joins TRBV6-4 to TRBJ2-1, with 9 bases that match TRBD2. CDR3 size: 15 residues. Trimming at V came to 0 bases and at J to 4 bases, leaving 1 base not matched to a gene. CDR1 is MRHNA, CDR2 SNTAGT, per germline. The CDR3 region is CASSDSSGSYNEQFF. The CDR3 nucleotides are TGTGCCAGCAGTGACTCTAGCGGGAGTTACAATGAGCAGTTCTTC.

The chain carries TRBV11-2 and TRBJ2-1, with 7 bases lining up with TRBD2. V trimming: 4 bases; J trimming: 0 bases; junction bases outside the gene matches: 6. The CDR3 has 16 residues. Per the germline V gene, CDR1 is SGHAT and CDR2 is FQNNGV. CDR3 in amino acids: CASSSGGSSSYNEQFF. The CDR3 DNA sequence: TGTGCCAGCAGCTCGGGGGGTTCTAGCTCCTACAATGAGCAGTTCTTC.

The CDR3 DNA follows: TGTGCCAGCAGCGTAGAGGGGCTAGCGGGCACCGGGGAGCTGTTTTTT. This encodes CASSVEGLAGTGELFF. This chain connects TRBV9 to TRBJ2-2, with 8 bases matching TRBD2. Germline V gene data show CDR1 as SGDLS and CDR2 as YYNGEE. V lost 0 bases to trimming and J lost 4 bases; unmatched junction nucleotides: 5. The CDR3 sequence is 16 residues long.

The J gene is TRBJ1-4, the V gene TRBV2; 9 nucleotides line up with TRBD1. The V and J ends lost 6 bases and 6 bases, in that order; junction bases with no gene match: 8. The germline CDR1 and CDR2 sequences are SNHLY and FYNNEI. This CDR3 has 15 residues. The CDR3 loop reads CASSDDRGIHEKLFF. CDR3 nucleotide sequence: TGTGCCAGCAGCGACGACAGGGGGATTCATGAAAAACTGTTTTTT. The whole variable domain, filled in from reference TRBV2 and TRBJ1-4, reads EPEVTQTPSHQVTQMGQEVILRCVPISNHLYFYWYRQILGQKVEFLVSFYNNEISEKSEIFDDQFSVERPDGSNFTLKIRSTKLEDSAMYFCASSDDRGIHEKLFFGSGTQLSVL.

The J gene is TRBJ1-2, the V gene TRBV25-1; D not certain. This CDR3 is built from 13 residues. Trimming removed 1 base at V and 2 bases at J, with 5 bases between. The germline V gene encodes CDR1 MGHDK and CDR2 SYGVNS. This CDR3 is CASSESENYGYTF. The CDR3 coding sequence is TGTGCCAGCAGTGAATCAGAAAACTATGGCTACACCTTC.

The CDR3 region is CASSEVSGGTDTQYF. DNA of the CDR3: TGTGCCAGCAGTGAGGTTAGCGGGGGCACAGATACGCAGTATTTT. The gene calls are TRBV6-1 and TRBJ2-3, with TRBD2 matching over 8 bases. The CDR3 runs to 15 residues. Trimming took 3 bases from V and 1 from J; bases not matched to a gene: 3. The germline V gene encodes CDR1 MNHNS and CDR2 SASEGT.

The chain joins TRBV28 to TRBJ2-3; unclear D gene. The V gene lost 6 bases and the J gene lost 4 bases, with 14 bases spanning the gap. This CDR3 comprises 14 residues. Per germline, CDR1 MDHEN and CDR2 SYDVKM. CDR3 in amino acids: CASSPNFLADTQYF. The DNA of the CDR3 is TGTGCCAGCAGCCCTAATTTCCTAGCAGATACGCAGTATTTT.

The chain joins TRBV6-1 to TRBJ2-3; 12 bases fit TRBD2. The CDR3 is made up of 15 amino acids. Germline-derived CDR1 and CDR2 are MNHNS and SASEGT. Trimming took 8 bases from V and 0 from J; bases not matched to a gene: 3. The CDR3 here is CASLLAGGSTDTQYF. The DNA for the CDR3 is TGTGCCAGCTTGCTAGCGGGGGGGAGCACAGATACGCAGTATTTT.

The chain has TRBV19 and TRBJ2-4; 9 bases fit TRBD2. Germline assignment: CDR1 LNHDA and CDR2 SQIVND (reference sequence). Trimming at V came to 3 bases and at J to 0 bases, leaving 6 bases not matched to a gene. CDR3 length equals 17 residues. CDR3 nucleotide sequence: TGTGCCAGTAGTATGGAGCTAGCGGGATTAGCCAAAAACATTCAGTACTTC. This gives the protein CASSMELAGLAKNIQYF.

CDR3 nucleotide sequence: TGTGCCAGCAGCTTCACTGACAGCCTGGTGCGGTACTTC. Protein product: CASSFTDSLVRYF. The J gene is TRBJ2-4, the V gene TRBV7-9; D might be TRBD1 (5 bases). Per germline, CDR1 SEHNR and CDR2 FQNEAQ (reference sequence). Trimming left V 3 bases short and J 15 bases short, with 18 bases between. The CDR3 consists of 13 residues.

The chain couples TRBV5-1 to TRBJ1-3, with D possibly TRBD1 on 5 matching bases. V was pared by 4 bases and J by 2 bases, with 22 bases between. In germline, CDR1 is SGHRS, CDR2 YFSETQ. The CDR3 runs to 18 residues. DNA for the CDR3: TGCGCCAGCAGCCCGGAGGTCGGCGGGGGAAGTACTGGAAACACCATATATTTT. It specifies CASSPEVGGGSTGNTIYF. The entire variable domain, with the rest obtained from reference TRBV5-1 and TRBJ1-3, is as follows: KAGVTQTPRYLIKTRGQQVTLSCSPISGHRSVSWYQQTPGQGLQFLFEYFSETQRNKGNFPGRFSGRQFSNSRSEMNVSTLELGDSALYLCASSPEVGGGSTGNTIYFGEGSWLTVV.

The V call is TRBV7-9, the J call TRBJ1-4, with a possible D match to TRBD1 (5 bases). The CDR3 is 14 residues long. Looked up from germline, CDR1 is SEHNR and CDR2 is FQNEAQ (reference sequence). V lost 5 bases and J lost 2, with 9 bases in between. The CDR3 loop reads CASSLGHTNEKLFF. In DNA, the CDR3 is TGTGCCAGCAGCCTTGGACACACTAATGAAAAACTGTTTTTT.

CDR3 DNA: TGTGCCAGCAGTGTTATCACTGGCAATGAGCAGTTCTTC. It codes for CASSVITGNEQFF. The chain combines TRBV6-5 with TRBJ2-1; D unresolved. The CDR3 covers 13 residues. Germline values: CDR1 MNHEY, CDR2 SVGAGI. V shed 5 bases and J shed 6 bases, with 11 bases lying between them.

This chain uses TRBV13 with TRBJ2-7, with 8 bases that match TRBD2. Germline V gives CDR1 PRHDT, CDR2 FYEKMQ (reference sequence). J gave up 5 bases and V 3 bases, and 9 bases lay outside the gene matches. This CDR3 comprises 15 residues. CDR3 nucleotides: TGTGCCAGCAGCTTCAGCCCCGGGAGGGGAGACGAGCAGTACTTC. Its translation: CASSFSPGRGDEQYF.